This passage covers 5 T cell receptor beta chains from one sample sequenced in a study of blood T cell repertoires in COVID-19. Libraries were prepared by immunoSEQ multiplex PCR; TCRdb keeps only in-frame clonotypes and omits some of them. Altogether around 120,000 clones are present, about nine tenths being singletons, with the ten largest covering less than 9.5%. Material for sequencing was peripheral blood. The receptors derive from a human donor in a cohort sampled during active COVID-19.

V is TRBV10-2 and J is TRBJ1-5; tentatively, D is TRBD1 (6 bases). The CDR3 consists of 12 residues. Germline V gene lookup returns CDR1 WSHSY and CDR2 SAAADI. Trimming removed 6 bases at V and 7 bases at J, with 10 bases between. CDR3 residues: CASRSRGQPQHF. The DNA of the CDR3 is TGCGCCAGCAGAAGCAGGGGACAGCCCCAGCATTTT.

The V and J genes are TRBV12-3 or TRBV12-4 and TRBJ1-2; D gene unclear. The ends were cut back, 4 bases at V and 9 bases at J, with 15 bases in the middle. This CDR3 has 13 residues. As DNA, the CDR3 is TGTGCCAGCAGTTGGGCCCCGGGGTCGCGCTACACCTTC. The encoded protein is CASSWAPGSRYTF.

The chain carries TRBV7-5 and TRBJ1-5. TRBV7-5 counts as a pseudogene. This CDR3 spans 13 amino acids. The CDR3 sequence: CARSTGSNQPQHF. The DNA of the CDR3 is TGTGCCAGAAGCACCGGTAGCAATCAGCCCCAGCATTTT.

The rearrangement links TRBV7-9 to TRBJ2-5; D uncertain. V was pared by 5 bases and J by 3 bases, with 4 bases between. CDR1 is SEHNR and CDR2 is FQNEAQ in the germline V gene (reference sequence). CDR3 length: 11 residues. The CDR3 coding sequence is TGTGCCAGCAGCACAAAAGAGACCCAGTACTTC. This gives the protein CASSTKETQYF. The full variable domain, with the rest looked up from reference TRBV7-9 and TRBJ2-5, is DTGVSQNPRHKITKRGQNVTFRCDPISEHNRLYWYRQTLGQGPEFLTYFQNEAQLEKSRLLSDRFSAERPKGSFSTLEIQRTEQGDSAMYLCASSTKETQYFGPGTRLLVL.

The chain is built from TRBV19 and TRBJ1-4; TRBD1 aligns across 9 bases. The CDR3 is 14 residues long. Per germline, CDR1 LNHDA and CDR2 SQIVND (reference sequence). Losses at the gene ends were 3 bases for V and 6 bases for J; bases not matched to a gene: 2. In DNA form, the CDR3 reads TGTGCCAGTAGTATGGGGGACAGGGATGAAAAACTGTTTTTT. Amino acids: CASSMGDRDEKLFF.